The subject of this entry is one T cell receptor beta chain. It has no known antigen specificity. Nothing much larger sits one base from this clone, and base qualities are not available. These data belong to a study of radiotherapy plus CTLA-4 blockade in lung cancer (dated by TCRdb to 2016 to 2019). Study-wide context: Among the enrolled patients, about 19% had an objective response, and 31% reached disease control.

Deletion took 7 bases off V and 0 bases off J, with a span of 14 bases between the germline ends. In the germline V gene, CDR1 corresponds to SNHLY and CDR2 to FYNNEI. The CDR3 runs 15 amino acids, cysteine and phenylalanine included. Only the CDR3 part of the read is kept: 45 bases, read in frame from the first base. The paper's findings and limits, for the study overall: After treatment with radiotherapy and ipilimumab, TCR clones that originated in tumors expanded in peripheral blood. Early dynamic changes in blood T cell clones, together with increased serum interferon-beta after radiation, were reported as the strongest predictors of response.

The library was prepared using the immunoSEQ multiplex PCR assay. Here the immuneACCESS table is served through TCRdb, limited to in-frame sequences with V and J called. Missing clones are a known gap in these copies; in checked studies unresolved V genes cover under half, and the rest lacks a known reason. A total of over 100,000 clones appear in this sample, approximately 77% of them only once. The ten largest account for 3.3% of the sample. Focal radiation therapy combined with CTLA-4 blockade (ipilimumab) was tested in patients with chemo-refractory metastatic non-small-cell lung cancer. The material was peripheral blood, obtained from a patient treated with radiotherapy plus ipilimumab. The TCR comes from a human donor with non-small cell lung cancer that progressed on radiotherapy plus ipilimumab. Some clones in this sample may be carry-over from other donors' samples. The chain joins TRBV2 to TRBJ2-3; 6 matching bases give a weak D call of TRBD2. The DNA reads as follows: TGTGCCAGCAAATCGGTCCTAGCGAGCACAGATACGCAGTATTTT. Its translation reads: CASKSVLASTDTQYF.